The clone carrying this T cell receptor beta chain was recorded many times. Its target is not known. This sample was included in a study of glioma-infiltrating T cells. Study-level findings and limits: Tissue and blood shared very few CDR3 sequences. Non-neoplastic patients had below-expected tissue-blood divergence, while all gliomas exceeded expectation.

Germline loops: CDR1 SGHTA, CDR2 FQGNSA. Trimming removed 2 bases from V and 5 bases from J, with 14 bases in between. The length of the CDR3 is 15 residues. The iRepertoire nested amplicon-rescue multiplex PCR amplified TCR alpha and beta CDR3s from RNA. TCRdb re-called the multiplex PCR reads with MiXCR, one entry per CDR3 protein. The sample records fewer than 200,000 distinct CDR3 sequences, roughly a third being singletons. The TCR sequence derives from a human donor with low-grade glioma or glioblastoma, undergoing nonglioma brain surgery, or in good health (not recorded which). The rearrangement links TRBV7-2 to TRBJ2-3; D is ambiguous. The specimen was glioma tissue, nonneoplastic brain tissue, or PBMCs (not recorded which). The CDR3 sequence: CASSLLAIILDTQYF. As DNA, the CDR3 is TGTGCCAGCAGCTTATTGGCTATCATCCTAGATACGCAGTATTTT.